In this sample, the clone carrying this T cell receptor (beta chain) turned up many times. Its antigen remains unidentified. TCRdb independently ran MiXCR on the 5' RACE reads; one entry per CDR3 protein. The sample includes over 110,000 distinct CDR3 sequences, about 8% seen only once; the top ten take roughly 0.71%. The V gene lost 0 bases and the J gene lost 2 bases, with 17 bases spanning the gap. Germline V gene data show CDR1 as MNHEY and CDR2 as SVGEGT. This CDR3 region has 17 residues. The sample belongs to a study of T cells after yellow fever vaccination. Whole-study findings and limits: Abundant clonotypes (contaminants from the bulk population) could be present in FACS-sorted repertoires. The booster response re-showed most primary clones: around 95% CD4, approximately 85% CD8.

The sequenced sample was CD4+ T cells sorted from PBMCs, obtained 5 days after the yellow fever booster vaccination. The chain uses TRBV6-2 or TRBV6-3 and TRBJ2-7; D is perhaps TRBD1 (5 bases). The TCR comes from a man younger than 40 who received the YFV17D yellow fever vaccine. CDR3 region: CASSYSTQGLPAYEQYF. CDR3 DNA sequence: TGTGCCAGCAGTTACTCGACGCAGGGCCTTCCTGCCTACGAGCAGTACTTC.